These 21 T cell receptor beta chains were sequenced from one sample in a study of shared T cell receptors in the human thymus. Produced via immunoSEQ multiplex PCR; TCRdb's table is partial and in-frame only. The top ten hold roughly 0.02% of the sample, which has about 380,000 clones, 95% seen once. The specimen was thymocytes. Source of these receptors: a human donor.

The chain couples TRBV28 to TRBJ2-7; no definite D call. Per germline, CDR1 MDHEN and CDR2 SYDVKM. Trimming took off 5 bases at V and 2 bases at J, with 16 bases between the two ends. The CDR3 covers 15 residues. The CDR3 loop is CASSTPDGYPYEQYF. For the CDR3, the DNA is TGTGCCAGCAGTACCCCAGACGGATACCCCTACGAGCAGTACTTC. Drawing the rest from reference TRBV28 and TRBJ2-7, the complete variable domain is DVKVTQSSRYLVKRTGEKVFLECVQDMDHENMFWYRQDPGLGLRLIYFSYDVKMKEKGDIPEGYSVSREKKERFSLILESASTNQTSMYLCASSTPDGYPYEQYFGPGTRLTVT.

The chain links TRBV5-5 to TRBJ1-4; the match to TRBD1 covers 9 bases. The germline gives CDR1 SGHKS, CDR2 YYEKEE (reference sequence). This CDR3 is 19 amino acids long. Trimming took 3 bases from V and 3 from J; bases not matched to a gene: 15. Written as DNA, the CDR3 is TGTGCCAGCAGCTGCGCCCGGGACAGGGAAACACGGGCTAATGAAAAACTGTTTTTT. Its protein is CASSCARDRETRANEKLFF.

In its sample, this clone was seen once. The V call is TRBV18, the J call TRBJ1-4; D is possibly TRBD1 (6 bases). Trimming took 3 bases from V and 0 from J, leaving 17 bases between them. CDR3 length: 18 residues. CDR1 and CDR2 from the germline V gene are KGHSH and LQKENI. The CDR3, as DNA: TGTGCCAGCTCACCTCTACCTTGGACAGTTGCAACTAATGAAAAACTGTTTTTT. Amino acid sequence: CASSPLPWTVATNEKLFF.

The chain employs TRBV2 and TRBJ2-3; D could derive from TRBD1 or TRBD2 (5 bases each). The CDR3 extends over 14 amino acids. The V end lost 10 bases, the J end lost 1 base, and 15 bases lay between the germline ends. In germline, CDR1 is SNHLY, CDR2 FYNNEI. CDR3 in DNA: TGTGCCACGGAGCAACCGGGGCGCACAGATACGCAGTATTTT. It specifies CATEQPGRTDTQYF.

The CDR3, as DNA: TGTGCCAGCAGCGAGCTGCCGGGGCGGGAGGGATACACCGGGGAGCTGTTTTTT. Its protein product is CASSELPGREGYTGELFF. J is TRBJ2-2 and V is TRBV9, with 9 bases that match TRBD2. Germline trimming cut 3 bases from V and 3 bases from J; bases unmatched to any gene: 12. This CDR3 contains 18 residues. Germline CDR1 reads SGDLS; CDR2 reads YYNGEE.

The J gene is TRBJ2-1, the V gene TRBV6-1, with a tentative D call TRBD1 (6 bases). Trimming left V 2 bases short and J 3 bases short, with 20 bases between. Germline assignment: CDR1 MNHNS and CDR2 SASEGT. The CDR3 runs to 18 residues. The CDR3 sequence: CASSEKSFWTANYNEQFF. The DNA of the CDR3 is TGTGCCAGCAGTGAAAAAAGTTTCTGGACAGCGAACTACAATGAGCAGTTCTTC.

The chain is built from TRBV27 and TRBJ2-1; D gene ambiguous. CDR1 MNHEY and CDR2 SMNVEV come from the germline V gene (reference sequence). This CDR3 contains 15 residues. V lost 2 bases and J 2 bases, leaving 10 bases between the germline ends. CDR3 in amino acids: CASSLGTHPYNEQFF. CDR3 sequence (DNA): TGTGCCAGCAGTTTAGGAACCCACCCCTACAATGAGCAGTTCTTC.

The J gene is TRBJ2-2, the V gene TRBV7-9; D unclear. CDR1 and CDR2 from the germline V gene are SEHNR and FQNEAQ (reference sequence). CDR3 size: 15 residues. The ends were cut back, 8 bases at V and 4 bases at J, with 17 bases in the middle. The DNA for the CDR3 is TGTGCCAGCGGGTCTGCGAGAATGCCCACCGGGGAGCTGTTTTTT. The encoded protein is CASGSARMPTGELFF. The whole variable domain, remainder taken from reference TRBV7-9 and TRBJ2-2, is DTGVSQNPRHKITKRGQNVTFRCDPISEHNRLYWYRQTLGQGPEFLTYFQNEAQLEKSRLLSDRFSAERPKGSFSTLEIQRTEQGDSAMYLCASGSARMPTGELFFGEGSRLTVL.

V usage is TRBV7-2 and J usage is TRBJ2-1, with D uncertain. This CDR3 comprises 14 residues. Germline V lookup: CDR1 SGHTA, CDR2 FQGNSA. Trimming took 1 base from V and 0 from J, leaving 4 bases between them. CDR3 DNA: TGTGCCAGCAGCTTAGGTCTCTCCTACAATGAGCAGTTCTTC. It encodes CASSLGLSYNEQFF.

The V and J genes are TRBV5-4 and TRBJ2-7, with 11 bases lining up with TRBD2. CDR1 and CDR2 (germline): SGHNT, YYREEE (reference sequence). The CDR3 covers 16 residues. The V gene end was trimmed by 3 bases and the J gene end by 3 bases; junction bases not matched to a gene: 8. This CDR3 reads CASSSGGTSGFYEQYF. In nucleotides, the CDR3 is TGTGCCAGCAGCTCAGGAGGGACTAGCGGTTTCTACGAGCAGTACTTC.

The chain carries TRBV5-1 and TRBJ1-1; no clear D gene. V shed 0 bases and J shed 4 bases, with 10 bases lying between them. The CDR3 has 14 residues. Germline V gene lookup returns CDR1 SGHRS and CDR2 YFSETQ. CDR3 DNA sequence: TGCGCCAGCAGCTTGGCCGGGGTGGGCACTGAAGCTTTCTTT. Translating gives CASSLAGVGTEAFF.

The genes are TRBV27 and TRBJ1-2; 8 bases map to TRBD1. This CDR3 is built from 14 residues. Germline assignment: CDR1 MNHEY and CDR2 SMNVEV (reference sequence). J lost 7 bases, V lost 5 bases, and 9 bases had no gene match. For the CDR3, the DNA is TGTGCCAGCAGTATTCAGGGGGCGCAGGGTGGCTACACCTTC. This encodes CASSIQGAQGGYTF.

CDR3 amino acids: CASSQEGGSKGINEKLFF. CDR3 DNA sequence: TGTGCCAGCAGCCAAGAGGGCGGCAGTAAGGGGATCAATGAAAAACTGTTTTTT. The chain recombines TRBV14 with TRBJ1-4; D might be TRBD1 (5 bases). Trimming left V 0 bases short and J 5 bases short, with 19 bases between. The CDR3 runs 18 residues. Germline V gene sequence: CDR1 SGHDN, CDR2 FVKESK.

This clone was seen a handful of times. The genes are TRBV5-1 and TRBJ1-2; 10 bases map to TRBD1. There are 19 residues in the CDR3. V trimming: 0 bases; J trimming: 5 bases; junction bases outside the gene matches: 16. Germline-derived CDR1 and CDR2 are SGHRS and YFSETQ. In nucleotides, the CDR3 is TGCGCCAGCAGCTTGGGCATAAGATGGACAGGGGGAGGCAGATATGGCTACACCTTC. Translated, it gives CASSLGIRWTGGGRYGYTF.

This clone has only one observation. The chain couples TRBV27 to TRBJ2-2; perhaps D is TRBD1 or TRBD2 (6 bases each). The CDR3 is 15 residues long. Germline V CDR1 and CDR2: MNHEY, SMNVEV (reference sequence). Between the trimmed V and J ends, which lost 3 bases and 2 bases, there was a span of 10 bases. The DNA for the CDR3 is TGTGCCAGCAGTTTTTACGGGGGCAACACCGGGGAGCTGTTTTTT. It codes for CASSFYGGNTGELFF.

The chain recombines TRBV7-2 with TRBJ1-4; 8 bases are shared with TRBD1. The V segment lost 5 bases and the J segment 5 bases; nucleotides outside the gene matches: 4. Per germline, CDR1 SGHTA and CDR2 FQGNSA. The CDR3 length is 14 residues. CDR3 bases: TGTGCCAGCAGCAGGACAGGGAAGAATGAAAAACTGTTTTTT. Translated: CASSRTGKNEKLFF.

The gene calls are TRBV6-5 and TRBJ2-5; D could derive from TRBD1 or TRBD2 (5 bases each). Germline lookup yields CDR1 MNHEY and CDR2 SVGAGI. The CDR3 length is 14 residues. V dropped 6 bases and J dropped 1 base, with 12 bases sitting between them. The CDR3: CASRWGTAQETQYF. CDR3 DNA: TGTGCCAGCAGGTGGGGGACCGCCCAAGAGACCCAGTACTTC.

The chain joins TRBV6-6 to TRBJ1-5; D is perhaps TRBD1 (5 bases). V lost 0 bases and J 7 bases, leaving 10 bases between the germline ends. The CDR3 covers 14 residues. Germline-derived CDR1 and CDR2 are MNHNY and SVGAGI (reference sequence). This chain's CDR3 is CASSYSIGGQPQHF. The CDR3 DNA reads TGTGCCAGCAGTTACTCGATTGGGGGGCAGCCCCAGCATTTT.

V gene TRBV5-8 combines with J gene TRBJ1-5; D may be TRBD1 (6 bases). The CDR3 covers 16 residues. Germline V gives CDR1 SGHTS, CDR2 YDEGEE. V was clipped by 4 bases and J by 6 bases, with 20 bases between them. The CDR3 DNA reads TGTGCCAGCAGCCAAACCGGTTCGGGGGCGAGTCAGCCCCAGCATTTT. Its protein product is CASSQTGSGASQPQHF. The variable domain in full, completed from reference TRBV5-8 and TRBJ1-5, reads EAGVTQSPTHLIKTRGQQATLRCSPISGHTSVYWYQQALGLGLQFLLWYDEGEERNRGNFPPRFSGRQFPNYSSELNVNALELEDSALYLCASSQTGSGASQPQHFGDGTRLSIL.

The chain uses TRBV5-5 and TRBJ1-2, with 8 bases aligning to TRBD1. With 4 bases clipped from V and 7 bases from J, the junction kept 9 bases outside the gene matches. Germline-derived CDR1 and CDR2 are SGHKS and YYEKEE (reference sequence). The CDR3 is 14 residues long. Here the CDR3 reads CASSLDDRGSGYTF. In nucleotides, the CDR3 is TGTGCCAGCAGCCTGGACGACAGGGGAAGTGGCTACACCTTC.

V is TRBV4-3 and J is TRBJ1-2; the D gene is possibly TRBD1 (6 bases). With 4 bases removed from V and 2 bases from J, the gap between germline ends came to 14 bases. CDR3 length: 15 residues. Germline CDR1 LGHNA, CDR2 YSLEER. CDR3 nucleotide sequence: TGCGCCAGCAGCCCGTTGGGGGCGAAGAACTATGGCTACACCTTC. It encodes CASSPLGAKNYGYTF.